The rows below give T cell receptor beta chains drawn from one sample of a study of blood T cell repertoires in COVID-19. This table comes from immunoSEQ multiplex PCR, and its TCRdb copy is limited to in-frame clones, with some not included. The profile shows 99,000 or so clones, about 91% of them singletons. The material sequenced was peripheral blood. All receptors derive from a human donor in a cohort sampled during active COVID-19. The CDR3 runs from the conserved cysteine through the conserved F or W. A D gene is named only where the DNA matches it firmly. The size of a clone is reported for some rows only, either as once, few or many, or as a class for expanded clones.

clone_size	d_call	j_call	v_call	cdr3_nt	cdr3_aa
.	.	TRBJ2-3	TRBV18	TGTGCCAGCTCACCAGGGAGGACCGAGGGCACAGATACGCAGTATTTT	CASSPGRTEGTDTQYF
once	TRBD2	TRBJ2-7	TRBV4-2	TGTGCCAGCAGCTCAAGACTAGCGGGGTCCGCAGGGGAGCAGTACTTC	CASSSRLAGSAGEQYF
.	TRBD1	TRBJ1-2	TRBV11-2	TGTGCCAGCAGCTTAGGGTTGCTTCGGACAGGCCCTTTTGGGCCTGGCTACACCTTC	CASSLGLLRTGPFGPGYTF
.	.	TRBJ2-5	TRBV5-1	TGCGCCAGCAGCGTAGGTGGGGCACAAGAGACCCAGTACTTC	CASSVGGAQETQYF
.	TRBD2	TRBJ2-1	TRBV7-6	TGTGCCAGCAGTCCAGCGGGAGGGTCCCTGTTGAGGTTTGACAATGAGCAGTTCTTC	CASSPAGGSLLRFDNEQFF
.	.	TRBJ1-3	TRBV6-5	TGTGCCAGCAGTACCACAGTCTGGGCTGGAAACACCATATATTTT	CASSTTVWAGNTIYF
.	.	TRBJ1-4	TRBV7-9	TGTGCCAGCAGCTTAGCGAAGGGGCTAGAGGATGAAAAACTGTTTTTT	CASSLAKGLEDEKLFF
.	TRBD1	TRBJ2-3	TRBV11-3	TGTGCCAGCAGCCCCCGTCGGACAGGGGAAGTAGATACGCAGTATTTT	CASSPRRTGEVDTQYF
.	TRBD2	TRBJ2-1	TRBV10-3	TGTGCCATCAGCGAGCGGGAGGGCCCCCCCTACAATGAGCAGTTCTTC	CAISEREGPPYNEQFF
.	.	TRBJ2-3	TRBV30	TGTGCCTGGAGCGTCCTATCAGATACGCAGTATTTT	CAWSVLSDTQYF
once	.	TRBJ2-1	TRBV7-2	TGTGCCAGCAGTCCAGGGTACAATGAGCAGTTCTTC	CASSPGYNEQFF
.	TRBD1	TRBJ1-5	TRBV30	TGTGCCTGGAGTGAGGCAGGGGGCATCGAGCCCCAGCATTTT	CAWSEAGGIEPQHF
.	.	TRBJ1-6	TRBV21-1	TGTGCCAGCAGCAAACAAGGGGAACACTGTGATTCACCCCTCCACTTT	CASSKQGEHCDSPLHF